The clone carrying this T cell receptor (beta chain) appeared once. Antigen unknown. V lost 6 bases to trimming and J lost 2 bases; unmatched junction nucleotides: 11. The CDR3 is 15 amino acids. The germline V gene encodes CDR1 DFQATT and CDR2 SNEGSKA (reference sequence). T-allo10 cells from the graft donor were described as anergic, host-alloantigen-specific, and alloantigen-specific suppressors. The sample originates from a study of type 1 regulatory T cells. Across the whole study: T-allo10 is a Tr1-enriched, alloantigen-specific CD4 T cell product made in vitro.

TCRdb fed the reads into MiXCR, producing one record per CDR3 protein. This sample has 60,000 to 80,000 distinct CDR3 sequences, with 63% found just once. Sequencing was done on a sample of cultured T cells, either the whole culture or a sorted T cell fraction (not recorded which). Subset in this sample: Tr1-enriched cell product generated in vitro against host alloantigens. The clonotype originates from a human donor in good health. The chain uses TRBV20-1 and TRBJ2-7; 9 positions match TRBD2. CDR3 residues: CSAQPEASGTYEQYF. The CDR3 nucleotides are TGCAGTGCCCAGCCAGAGGCTAGCGGGACCTACGAGCAGTACTTC.